This paragraph reports one T cell receptor beta chain. This clonotype was recorded many times. Its target antigen remains unknown. Base qualities are not at hand, and no much larger clone is one base apart. The hyperthyroidism patients were between 18 and 65 years old and newly diagnosed, with a disease duration of less than 2 months. Patients with uncontrolled infections, other autoimmune diseases, pregnancy or lactation were excluded. Diagnoses relied on clinical symptoms, serum thyroxine and TRAb, thyroid ultrasound and orbital computed tomography. Blood from progressor patients was collected at the time of first diagnosis with hyperthyroidism, before any ophthalmopathy symptoms had appeared. PBMCs were isolated from around 10 ml of fresh peripheral blood by Ficoll-Paque density gradient centrifugation. Progressor patients were defined as those initially diagnosed with Graves' hyperthyroidism in whom ophthalmopathy developed during follow-up. Total RNA was extracted using Trizol reagent, and RNA quality was assessed on an Agilent 2100 Bioanalyzer.

This entry belongs to a study of T cells in Graves' hyperthyroidism and ophthalmopathy (dated by TCRdb to about 2019). The study in broad terms: Peripheral blood samples were taken at initial diagnosis, before any treatment was given. The 95 to 100 discovery patients were randomly divided into training and test sets at a 7:3 ratio. Prospective prediction of ophthalmopathy was tested in an independent validation cohort of approximately 19 hyperthyroidism patients and 17 patients who later progressed to ophthalmopathy. TCR V-J signatures able to tell the groups apart were searched for in a discovery cohort of some 100 patients, of whom under 45 had Graves' ophthalmopathy and roughly 59 had stable Graves' hyperthyroidism. In addition, the study compared T-cell repertoires in thyroid tissue and in blood from five or six Graves' hyperthyroidism patients. The paper reports TCR Vbeta CDR3 sequencing of over 120 peripheral blood samples: under 45 ophthalmopathy, under 80 hyperthyroidism and around 17 progressor patients. After blood sampling, hyperthyroidism patients were treated with methimazole at a starting dose of 30 mg daily, and ophthalmopathy patients were treated with high-dose intravenous methylprednisolone.

Overall study outcomes, separate from this receptor: Most expanded thyroid clonotypes (frequency above 0.001) were also found in blood, which suggests that blood repertoires may mirror thyroid immune responses. No statistical method was used to fix the sample size in advance, and group allocation was not hidden from the investigators. During validation, the model predicted progression to ophthalmopathy a median of approximately 6.5 months ahead of onset, with more than 55% sensitivity and around 72% specificity. Ophthalmopathy was separated from stable hyperthyroidism by a 13 V-J signature model, with over 85% sensitivity and approximately 84% specificity obtained in cross-validation and 80%/75% obtained in testing.

A distance of 14 bases separates the germline ends of V and J, which lose 8 bases and 3 bases respectively. Measured from the cysteine to the phenylalanine, the CDR3 is 13 residues long. Only the CDR3 region is kept as DNA, spanning 39 bases read in frame from base 1. CDR1 and CDR2 were assigned from the germline V gene (reference sequence) as GTSNPN and SVGIG. The TCR beta CDR3 regions were amplified from the RNA transcripts. A first-round RT-PCR of the TCR CDR3 used the HTBI primer set with the Qiagen OneStep RT-PCR kit. Libraries were constructed in a second round of multiplex PCR, after which size selection and purification were carried out. The libraries were sequenced on an Illumina HiSeq2000 using paired-end 100 bp reads. In the authors' own workflow: SOAPnuke was used to process the raw data, removing reads that contained adapters or uncalled bases, had a mean Phred below 15, or lacked an exact match to the constant primer or identifier. High-quality paired reads were merged with COPE v1.2.5, and unique nucleotide sequences were defined as clonotypes. MiTCR v1.1 was used to align the clonotypes against IMGT TRBV, TRBD and TRBJ reference segments. The analysis was restricted to V-J combinations with a frequency above 0.0001, which together covered just over 99% of the repertoires. The TCS score was defined as the ratio of F50 (clonal expansion) to E x V (chaos), calculated using BLOSUM62-based TCRdist between CDR3 peptides within each V-J. Welch's t-statistics and random forest reduced around 550 V-J features to roughly 13, which were used in a naive Bayes classifier (R e1071). In TCRdb, the public reads were trimmed at Q25 with fastp and aligned with MiXCR, with productive beta chains retained. Under each unique CDR3 protein, matching rows form one entry showing the most common genes and DNA. V and J calls and clone size were set by TCRdb, not the authors. The table for this sample lists some 250,000 distinct CDR3 sequences; 13% to 15% of them were counted only once. Of the sample, roughly 15% falls within the top ten clones.

Sequenced input: blood. The sequence joins TRBV30 to TRBJ2-1; possibly the D gene is TRBD1, per 5 matching bases. This TCR came from a middle-aged woman with Graves' hyperthyroidism that later progressed to Graves' ophthalmopathy. The CDR3 region: CAREGVSYNEQFF. The DNA sequence is as follows: TGTGCCCGTGAAGGGGTAAGCTACAATGAGCAGTTCTTC.